These T cell receptor beta chains were read from a single sample in a study of response to subunit inactivated influenza vaccine. TCRdb itself ran the RT-PCR reads through MiXCR, one entry per CDR3 protein. The sample has approximately 530,000 distinct CDR3 sequences; less than 10% are singletons. The sequencing used PBMCs from blood, collected around 25 months after vaccination. Source of these receptors: a man between 50 and 75 years old who received an inactivated influenza vaccine. CDR3s include the opening cysteine and the closing phenylalanine or tryptophan. The order of the fields is J gene, clone size, D gene, V gene, CDR3 DNA, CDR3 protein. The D gene is left open where the match is weak. Only some rows state a clone size, as once, few, many or a class for expanded clones.

>TRBJ1-2|few|.|TRBV15
TGTGCCACCAGCAGAGTTGGATGGGGATCGGATGGCTACACCTTC
CATSRVGWGSDGYTF
>TRBJ2-7|.|.|TRBV29-1
TGCAGCGTTGGCATCACAGGGAGCTCCTACGAGCAGTACTTC
CSVGITGSSYEQYF
>TRBJ1-5|many|.|TRBV10-3
TGTGCCATCAGTGAGTGGTCAGGGTCTCATCAGCCCCAGCATTTT
CAISEWSGSHQPQHF
>TRBJ1-1|few|.|TRBV4-3
TGCGCCAGCAGCCAAGCTGAAGGGAACACTGAAGCTTTCTTT
CASSQAEGNTEAFF
>TRBJ2-7|few|TRBD1|TRBV29-1
TGCAGCGTTACGACTCGGGACAGGGGCATCCACGAGCAGTACTTC
CSVTTRDRGIHEQYF
>TRBJ2-3|many|.|TRBV7-2
TGTGCCAGCAGCTTAGTCGTGGGGGCTAGCACAGATACGCAGTATTTT
CASSLVVGASTDTQYF
>TRBJ2-5|few|.|TRBV20-1
TGCAGTGCTAGAGATGGGACCAGGGGGGGAGAGACCCAGTACTTC
CSARDGTRGGETQYF
>TRBJ1-3|.|.|TRBV4-1
TGCGCCAGCAGCCAAGAAGTCAGTTTCTGGAACACCATATATTTT
CASSQEVSFWNTIYF
>TRBJ1-1|few|.|TRBV12-3/TRBV12-4
TGTGCCAGCAGATACATATCGGCCAACACTGAAGCTTTCTTT
CASRYISANTEAFF
>TRBJ2-7|few|.|TRBV10-3
TGTGCCATCAGTGGGTTTAACCAGGCTGGTACCTACGAGCAGTACTTC
CAISGFNQAGTYEQYF
>TRBJ1-2|few|TRBD1|TRBV6-5
TGTGCCAGCAGTTCACCGACAGGGGCCTATGGCTACACCTTC
CASSSPTGAYGYTF
>TRBJ2-5|few|.|TRBV5-1
TGCGCCAGCAGCTTGGACAGGCCGAACCTGGAGACCCAGTACTTC
CASSLDRPNLETQYF
>TRBJ2-3|few|.|TRBV19
TGTGCCAGTAGGCACACTCCTTCTGCAGATACGCAGTATTTT
CASRHTPSADTQYF
>TRBJ2-5|many|.|TRBV7-2
TGTGCCAGCAGCCGGGCCTACGGATATCAAGAGACCCAGTACTTC
CASSRAYGYQETQYF
>TRBJ2-1|few|TRBD2|TRBV15
TGTGCCACCAGCAGAGGCGGGACTAGATACAATGAGCAGTTCTTC
CATSRGGTRYNEQFF
>TRBJ2-7|.|TRBD1|TRBV4-3
TGCGCCAGCAGCCAAGCCCGGGACAGGGATTACTACGAGCAGTACTTC
CASSQARDRDYYEQYF
>TRBJ2-1|.|TRBD2|TRBV4-1
TGCGCCAGCAGCCAACCCCTAGCGGGGGGTTACAATGAGCAGTTCTTC
CASSQPLAGGYNEQFF
>TRBJ2-4|few|TRBD2|TRBV20-1
TGCAGTGCTAGACCTAGCGGAACGTTTTTCAAAAACATTCAGTACTTC
CSARPSGTFFKNIQYF
>TRBJ2-1|.|.|TRBV5-1
TGCGCCAGCAGCTTGTACGGGCAGGACTACAATGAGCAGTTCTTC
CASSLYGQDYNEQFF
>TRBJ1-1|.|.|TRBV15
TGTGCCACCAACCCCGGGAACACTGAAGCTTTCTTT
CATNPGNTEAFF
>TRBJ2-1|many|.|TRBV20-1
TGCAGTGCTAGTATCCATTACAATGAGCAGTTCTTC
CSASIHYNEQFF
>TRBJ1-5|.|.|TRBV27
TGTGCCAGCAGTTTATGGCCCCCAAGTTTTAAGGTCGGGAGCAATCAGCCCCAGCATTTT
CASSLWPPSFKVGSNQPQHF
>TRBJ2-7|.|TRBD2|TRBV11-2
TGTGCCAGCAGAGGGGCTGGTAGCGGGAGCTCCTACGAGCAGTACTTC
CASRGAGSGSSYEQYF
>TRBJ2-2|.|.|TRBV24-1
TGTGCCACCAGTCCTCCTCCCGGACAGACGACGAACACCGGGGAGCTGTTTTTT
CATSPPPGQTTNTGELFF